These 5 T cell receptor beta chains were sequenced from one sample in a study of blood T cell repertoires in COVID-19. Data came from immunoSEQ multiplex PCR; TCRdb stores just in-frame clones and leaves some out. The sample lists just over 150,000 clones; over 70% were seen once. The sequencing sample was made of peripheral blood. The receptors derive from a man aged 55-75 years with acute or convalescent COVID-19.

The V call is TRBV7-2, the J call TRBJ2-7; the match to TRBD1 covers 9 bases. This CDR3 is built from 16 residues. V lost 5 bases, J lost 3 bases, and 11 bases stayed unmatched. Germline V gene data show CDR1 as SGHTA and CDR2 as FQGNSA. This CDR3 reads CASSPHRDRAIYEQYF. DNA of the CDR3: TGTGCCAGCAGCCCCCACCGGGACAGGGCTATCTACGAGCAGTACTTC.

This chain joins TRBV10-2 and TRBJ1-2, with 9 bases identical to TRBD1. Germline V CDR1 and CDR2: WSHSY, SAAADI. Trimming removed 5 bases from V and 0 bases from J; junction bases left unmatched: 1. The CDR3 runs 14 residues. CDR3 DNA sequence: TGCGCCAGCAGTAGGACAGGGGCTAACTATGGCTACACCTTC. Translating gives CASSRTGANYGYTF.

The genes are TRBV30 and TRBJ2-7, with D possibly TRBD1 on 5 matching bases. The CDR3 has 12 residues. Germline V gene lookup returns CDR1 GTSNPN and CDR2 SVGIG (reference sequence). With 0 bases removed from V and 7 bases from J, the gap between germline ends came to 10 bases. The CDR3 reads CAWSVQVREQYF. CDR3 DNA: TGTGCCTGGAGTGTACAGGTGAGGGAGCAGTACTTC.

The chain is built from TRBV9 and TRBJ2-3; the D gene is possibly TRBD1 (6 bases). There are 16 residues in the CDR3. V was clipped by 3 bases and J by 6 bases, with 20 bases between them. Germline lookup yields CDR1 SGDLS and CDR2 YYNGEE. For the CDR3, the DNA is TGTGCCAGCAGCGCCTCGCCGGGACACCCTTCGGATACGCAGTATTTT. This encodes CASSASPGHPSDTQYF.

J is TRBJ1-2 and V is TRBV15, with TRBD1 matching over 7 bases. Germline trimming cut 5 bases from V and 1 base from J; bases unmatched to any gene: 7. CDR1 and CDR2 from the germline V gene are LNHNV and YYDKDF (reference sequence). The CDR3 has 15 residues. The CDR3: CATSAPAGGNYGYTF. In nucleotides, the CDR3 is TGTGCCACCAGCGCCCCCGCAGGGGGTAACTATGGCTACACCTTC.